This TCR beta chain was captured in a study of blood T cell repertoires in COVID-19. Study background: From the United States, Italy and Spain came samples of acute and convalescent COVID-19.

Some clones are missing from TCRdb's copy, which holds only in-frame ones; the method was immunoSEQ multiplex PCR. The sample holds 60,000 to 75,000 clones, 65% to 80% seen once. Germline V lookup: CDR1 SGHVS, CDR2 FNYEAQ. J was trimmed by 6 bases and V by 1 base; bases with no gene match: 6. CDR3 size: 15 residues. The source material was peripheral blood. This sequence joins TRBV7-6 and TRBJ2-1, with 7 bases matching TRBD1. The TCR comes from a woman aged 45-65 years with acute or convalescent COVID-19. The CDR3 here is CASSLDGQAINEQFF. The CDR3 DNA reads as TGTGCCAGCAGCTTAGACGGACAGGCTATCAATGAGCAGTTCTTC. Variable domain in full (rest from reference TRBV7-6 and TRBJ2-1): GAGVSQSPRYKVTKRGQDVALRCDPISGHVSLYWYRQALGQGPEFLTYFNYEAQQDKSGLPNDRFSAERPEGSISTLTIQRTEQRDSAMYRCASSLDGQAINEQFFGPGTRLTVL.